A selection of T cell receptor beta chains follows, all from one sample in a study of identical twins. TCRdb called the 5' RACE reads again in MiXCR, with one record for every CDR3 protein. This sample has approximately 470,000 distinct CDR3 sequences, with 12% to 15% found just once. Another study also made use of these data, one on yellow fever vaccine responses in identical twins.

The sample consisted of CD4+ T cells sorted from blood. These receptors were collected from a woman aged 18-29 years in good health. Each CDR3 is given with its conserved first and last residue. The D gene is left open where the match is weak.

d_gene	v_gene	j_gene	CDR3aa
.	TRBV5-1	TRBJ2-6	CASSLWSGITSSGANVLTF
.	TRBV7-9	TRBJ2-7	CASSLAAMGQYF
.	TRBV7-9	TRBJ2-7	CASSPARATYEQYF
TRBD1	TRBV20-1	TRBJ1-5	CSAEPGGGQPQHF
TRBD2	TRBV25-1	TRBJ2-1	CASSVIAGGSYNEQFF
.	TRBV5-5	TRBJ2-1	CASSSVSRAVNEQFF
TRBD1	TRBV29-1	TRBJ2-2	CSVDGAGTGNTGELFF
.	TRBV7-7	TRBJ2-3	CASSLGSLSTDTQYF
.	TRBV14	TRBJ2-1	CASSQEVRGGEQFF
.	TRBV7-2	TRBJ2-1	CASSFKHNEQFF
.	TRBV11-2	TRBJ2-6	CASSAARTPQGANVLTF
.	TRBV3-1	TRBJ2-5	CASSLLGVGETQYF
.	TRBV2	TRBJ2-1	CASSEAPSADNEQFF
TRBD1	TRBV12-3/TRBV12-4	TRBJ2-4	CASSAGQGDIQYF
TRBD1	TRBV9	TRBJ2-5	CASSVVKGQGPETQYF
TRBD1	TRBV12-3/TRBV12-4	TRBJ2-3	CASSLGTGRPDTQYF
.	TRBV29-1	TRBJ2-5	CSGGLQETQYF
TRBD1	TRBV4-2	TRBJ2-7	CASSRLGTGEGEEQYF
TRBD2	TRBV12-3/TRBV12-4	TRBJ2-2	CASSFGLGRGTGELFF
.	TRBV11-2	TRBJ2-2	CASSFDDYTGELFF
TRBD1	TRBV6-2/TRBV6-3	TRBJ2-2	CASIHGDRANTGELFF
TRBD1	TRBV4-3	TRBJ2-7	CASSQELDRYYEQYF
TRBD1	TRBV6-5	TRBJ1-2	CASSYFGQGDGYTF
TRBD2	TRBV7-3	TRBJ2-1	CASSLMGLGGYNEQFF
.	TRBV6-2/TRBV6-3	TRBJ2-6	CASSYVRGSYSGANVLTF
.	TRBV4-3	TRBJ2-7	CASSQDRDWTYEQYF
TRBD1	TRBV6-2/TRBV6-3	TRBJ1-2	CASSYSSRSGGNYGYTF
.	TRBV3-1	TRBJ2-7	CASSPWTVDEQYF
.	TRBV6-1	TRBJ1-6	CASSQGLGSPGYSPLHF
TRBD2	TRBV20-1	TRBJ2-5	CSAETSGRALETQYF
.	TRBV12-3/TRBV12-4	TRBJ1-6	CASSLAENSPLHF
.	TRBV20-1	TRBJ2-5	CSAGTQYF
TRBD1	TRBV15	TRBJ2-5	CATSRDNSGTGEETQYF